One and the same sample provided the 30 T cell receptor beta chains below, sequenced in a study of blood T cell repertoires in COVID-19. The data were produced by immunoSEQ multiplex PCR, yet TCRdb's version contains in-frame clones alone and is incomplete. The sample holds around 350,000 clones, more than 75% seen once. Sequenced material: peripheral blood. These TCRs come from a human donor in a cohort sampled during active COVID-19.

This clone was observed a single time. The chain carries TRBV6-5 and TRBJ2-1; 9 bases fit TRBD2. Germline V gene lookup returns CDR1 MNHEY and CDR2 SVGAGI. With 6 bases clipped from V and 4 bases from J, the junction kept 7 bases outside the gene matches. The CDR3 length is 15 residues. The CDR3 sequence: CASRFSGGGYNEQFF. The DNA of the CDR3 is TGTGCCAGCAGATTTAGCGGGGGAGGATACAATGAGCAGTTCTTC.

V gene TRBV27 combines with J gene TRBJ2-7, with TRBD1 identical over 7 bases. Germline V gene data show CDR1 as MNHEY and CDR2 as SMNVEV (reference sequence). The V and J ends lost 3 bases and 4 bases, in that order; junction bases with no gene match: 3. The CDR3 has 13 amino acids. The CDR3 sequence is CASSLSQGYEQYF. Written as DNA, the CDR3 is TGTGCCAGCAGTTTGTCACAGGGGTACGAGCAGTACTTC.

The chain recombines TRBV10-3 with TRBJ1-2; 8 bases are shared with TRBD1. The trim removed 6 bases at V and 7 bases at J, leaving 7 bases unmatched. From germline, CDR1 is ENHRY and CDR2 SYGVKD. The CDR3 is made up of 13 amino acids. CDR3 in amino acids: CAISDSDRGGYTF. CDR3 DNA sequence: TGTGCCATCAGCGACTCTGACAGGGGTGGCTACACCTTC.

In DNA form, the CDR3 reads TGTGCCATCAGCCCCGGACTAGCGGGTCACCAAGAGACCCAGTACTTC. Translating gives CAISPGLAGHQETQYF. The chain couples TRBV10-3 to TRBJ2-5, with 11 bases that match TRBD2. V dropped 6 bases and J dropped 0; count of bases not matched to a gene: 6. The CDR3 covers 16 residues. Germline CDR1 is ENHRY and CDR2 is SYGVKD.

The gene calls are TRBV19 and TRBJ1-1; D might be TRBD1 (6 bases). This CDR3 has 13 residues. V lost 4 bases, J lost 12 bases, and 18 bases lay in between. Germline V gives CDR1 LNHDA, CDR2 SQIVND (reference sequence). CDR3 DNA: TGTGCCAGTAGTACGTTCGCGGGCAGGGGAACTTTCTTT. Translation gives CASSTFAGRGTFF. The whole variable domain, filled in from reference TRBV19 and TRBJ1-1, reads DGGITQSPKYLFRKEGQNVTLSCEQNLNHDAMYWYRQDPGQGLRLIYYSQIVNDFQKGDIAEGYSVSREKKESFPLTVTSAQKNPTAFYLCASSTFAGRGTFFGQGTRLTVV.

This clone was recorded only once. The V call is TRBV5-1, the J call TRBJ2-1; TRBD1 matches 7 bases. V trimming: 7 bases; J trimming: 5 bases; junction bases outside the gene matches: 9. This CDR3 contains 14 residues. Germline V gene sequence: CDR1 SGHRS, CDR2 YFSETQ. In nucleotides, the CDR3 is TGCGCCAGCCAAAGGAGGACAGGCGACAATGAGCAGTTCTTC. Residues: CASQRRTGDNEQFF.

This clone was seen just once. The rearrangement links TRBV7-3 to TRBJ2-5, with 8 bases matching TRBD2. The CDR3 is made up of 13 amino acids. Germline trimming cut 3 bases from V and 4 bases from J; bases unmatched to any gene: 1. Germline V gene sequence: CDR1 SGHTA, CDR2 FQGTGA. For the CDR3, the DNA is TGTGCCAGCAGCTTTCGGGGGGGAGAGACCCAGTACTTC. Residues: CASSFRGGETQYF.

The chain couples TRBV5-1 to TRBJ1-2, with D perhaps TRBD1 (5 bases). The CDR3 runs to 15 residues. The germline V and J ends were trimmed by 4 bases and 1 base, with 14 bases remaining between them. The germline V gene has CDR1 SGHRS and CDR2 YFSETQ. CDR3 nucleotides: TGCGCCAGCAGCGTGGACAACACCATTAACTATGGCTACACCTTC. Amino acid sequence: CASSVDNTINYGYTF.

This clone was recorded a few times. V usage is TRBV11-2 and J usage is TRBJ1-1, with 8 nucleotides matching TRBD1. Germline assignment: CDR1 SGHAT and CDR2 FQNNGV. Losses at the gene ends were 8 bases for V and 4 bases for J; bases not matched to a gene: 6. The CDR3 loop spans 13 amino acids. CDR3 loop: CASGLTGGTEAFF. DNA for the CDR3: TGTGCCAGCGGGTTAACAGGGGGCACTGAAGCTTTCTTT.

This clone was found once. The rearrangement links TRBV30 to TRBJ1-2; no definite D call. Trimming left V 8 bases short and J 8 bases short, with 18 bases between. Germline CDR1 and CDR2: GTSNPN and SVGIG (reference sequence). This CDR3 is 12 amino acids long. CDR3 nucleotides: TGTGCCGGCAAAACAAGGCGGGGAGGCTACACCTTC. Translated: CAGKTRRGGYTF.

The rearrangement uses TRBV3-1 (or the pseudogene TRBV3-2) and TRBJ2-4; D unresolved. Trimming took off 3 bases at V and 0 bases at J, with 6 bases between the two ends. Germline CDR1 and CDR2: LGHDT and YNNKEL (reference sequence). This CDR3 is 14 amino acids long. DNA for the CDR3: TGTGCCAGCAGCCATGCGGTAGCCAAAAACATTCAGTACTTC. Translation gives CASSHAVAKNIQYF.

This rearrangement joins TRBV12-3 or TRBV12-4 to TRBJ2-1; no definite D call. V lost 6 bases and J 9 bases, leaving 15 bases between the germline ends. The CDR3 length is 13 residues. The CDR3 is CASRINYGGEQFF. CDR3 nucleotides: TGTGCCAGCAGGATCAACTATGGCGGTGAGCAGTTCTTC.

V usage is TRBV28 and J usage is TRBJ2-3; D is uncertain. Germline V gives CDR1 MDHEN, CDR2 SYDVKM. The CDR3 consists of 12 residues. V was shortened by 5 bases and J by 8 bases, with 11 bases between the two germline ends. The CDR3 region has the DNA TGTGCCAGCAGTCTTATGAGGCGTACGCAGTATTTT. This sequence encodes CASSLMRRTQYF.

The chain carries TRBV7-8 and TRBJ1-1, with D unresolved. CDR1 and CDR2 from the germline V gene are SGHVS and FQNEAQ. This CDR3 is built from 15 residues. Trimming took off 1 base at V and 1 base at J, with 10 bases between the two ends. This chain's CDR3 is CASSLVAPRNTEAFF. For the CDR3, the DNA is TGTGCCAGCAGCTTAGTAGCACCGCGGAACACTGAAGCTTTCTTT.

CDR3 sequence reads: CASSPTETSGRTDTQYF. Written as DNA, the CDR3 is TGTGCCAGCAGCCCTACTGAGACTAGCGGGCGCACAGATACGCAGTATTTT. The genes are TRBV5-6 and TRBJ2-3, with 10 bases fitting TRBD2. CDR1 SGHDT and CDR2 YYEEEE come from the germline V gene. The V and J ends lost 4 bases and 1 base, in that order; junction bases with no gene match: 9. The CDR3 totals 17 residues.

Only one count was recorded for this clone. The chain recombines TRBV6-5 with TRBJ1-2, with 8 positions matching TRBD1. Per the germline V gene, CDR1 is MNHEY and CDR2 is SVGAGI. This CDR3 comprises 14 residues. V shed 6 bases and J 3 bases; nucleotides not matched to a gene: 6. The CDR3 sequence is CASRAHRGDYGYTF. The CDR3 region has the DNA TGTGCCAGCAGAGCTCACAGGGGGGACTATGGCTACACCTTC.

This rearrangement joins TRBV30 to TRBJ2-2; D remains unclear. V lost 3 bases and J 7 bases, leaving 6 bases between the germline ends. CDR1 is GTSNPN, CDR2 SVGIG, per germline (reference sequence). This CDR3 contains 11 residues. This CDR3 reads CAWSGGGELFF. CDR3 bases: TGTGCCTGGAGCGGTGGCGGGGAGCTGTTTTTT. The full variable domain, rest sourced from reference TRBV30 and TRBJ2-2, is SQTIHQWPATLVQPVGSPLSLECTVEGTSNPNLYWYRQAAGRGLQLLFYSVGIGQISSEVPQNLSASRPQDRQFILSSKKLLLSDSGFYLCAWSGGGELFFGEGSRLTVL.

The chain uses TRBV30 and TRBJ1-5; 9 bases line up with TRBD1. CDR3 size: 17 residues. J was trimmed by 6 bases and V by 2 bases; bases with no gene match: 14. Germline V gene sequence: CDR1 GTSNPN, CDR2 SVGIG (reference sequence). The CDR3 nucleotides read TGTGCCTGGAGTCACCCCCCATACGACAGGGGGACTCAGCCCCAGCATTTT. This gives the protein CAWSHPPYDRGTQPQHF.

The V call is TRBV5-1, the J call TRBJ2-7; TRBD2 matches at 10 bases. The ends lost 0 bases at V and 3 bases at J; junction bases unmatched: 3. CDR1 SGHRS and CDR2 YFSETQ come from the germline V gene. This CDR3 comprises 15 residues. The CDR3 DNA is TGCGCCAGCAGCTTGGTGGCTAGCGGGAGCTACGAGCAGTACTTC. The encoded protein is CASSLVASGSYEQYF.

This chain uses TRBV2 with TRBJ1-1, with 9 bases that match TRBD1. Per the germline V gene, CDR1 is SNHLY and CDR2 is FYNNEI. Unmatched junction bases numbered 1, after V lost 3 bases and J lost 2 bases. The CDR3 runs 14 residues. CDR3 in amino acids: CASSEGQGNTEAFF. The CDR3 coding sequence is TGTGCCAGCAGTGAGGGACAGGGAAACACTGAAGCTTTCTTT.

J is TRBJ2-1 and V is TRBV6-4; weak D call: TRBD1 (5 bases). Germline CDR1 is MRHNA and CDR2 is SNTAGT. This CDR3 spans 12 amino acids. V lost 3 bases to trimming and J lost 7 bases, with 7 bases between them. CDR3 sequence (DNA): TGTGCCAGCAGTGAGGGGCAGAATGAGCAGTTCTTC. Its translation: CASSEGQNEQFF.

This sequence joins TRBV11-2 and TRBJ2-7, with D possibly being TRBD2 (6 bases). There are 19 residues in the CDR3. V shed 1 base and J shed 0 bases, with 22 bases lying between them. Germline V CDR1 and CDR2: SGHAT, FQNNGV. The CDR3 DNA reads as TGTGCCAGCAGCTTAGTCCGGGGCGGGGAGCGGGCAAGCTCCTACGAGCAGTACTTC. Translation: CASSLVRGGERASSYEQYF.

J is TRBJ2-1 and V is TRBV2; 11 nucleotides agree with TRBD2. Germline trimming cut 5 bases from V and 5 bases from J; bases unmatched to any gene: 8. The CDR3 is made up of 16 amino acids. Germline CDR1 reads SNHLY; CDR2 reads FYNNEI. The chain's CDR3 is CASSRLAGTVNNEQFF. For the CDR3, the DNA is TGTGCCAGCAGTAGACTAGCGGGGACAGTGAACAATGAGCAGTTCTTC.

The rearrangement joins TRBV4-2 to TRBJ2-6; perhaps TRBD2 as D (6 bases). Trimming left V 0 bases short and J 2 bases short, with 8 bases between. The CDR3 runs to 16 residues. Germline CDR1 is LGHNA and CDR2 is YNFKEQ. The CDR3 is CASSQEGGTGANVLTF. The CDR3 DNA reads as TGTGCCAGCAGCCAAGAGGGGGGTACTGGGGCCAACGTCCTGACTTTC.

This chain links TRBV12-3 or TRBV12-4 with TRBJ1-1, with D tentatively TRBD1 (6 bases). There are 13 residues in the CDR3. The V and J ends lost 6 bases and 3 bases respectively, with 11 bases between them. The CDR3 DNA reads as TGTGCCAGCAGCCCAACAGGGTACACTGAAGCTTTCTTT. It yields the protein CASSPTGYTEAFF.

CDR3 DNA sequence: TGTGCCAGCAGTTTTGGGGACAGTCGCTCTGGAAACACCATATATTTT. Protein: CASSFGDSRSGNTIYF. The chain has TRBV6-2 or TRBV6-3 and TRBJ1-3, with 7 bases fitting TRBD1. The CDR3 is made up of 16 amino acids. V was clipped by 4 bases and J by 0 bases; unmatched bases: 6. The germline V gene encodes CDR1 MNHEY and CDR2 SVGEGT.

This clone came up many times. J is TRBJ2-5 and V is TRBV7-9, with 8 bases aligning to TRBD1. Germline CDR1 and CDR2: SEHNR and FQNEAQ (reference sequence). After removal of 5 bases from V and 5 bases from J, the junction contained 7 bases not matched to a gene. CDR3 length: 14 amino acids. CDR3 loop: CASSKRTGIETQYF. DNA for the CDR3: TGTGCCAGCAGCAAGAGGACAGGGATCGAGACCCAGTACTTC.

The gene calls are TRBV27 and TRBJ2-7, with D tentatively TRBD2 (6 bases). V lost 6 bases and J lost 4, with 19 bases in between. CDR1 and CDR2 (germline): MNHEY, SMNVEV (reference sequence). This CDR3 has 15 residues. As DNA, the CDR3 is TGTGCCAGCAGCCTTATCGGAGGGGCGGGGTACGAGCAGTACTTC. Translating it yields CASSLIGGAGYEQYF.

V is TRBV10-1 and J is TRBJ1-2, with TRBD1 identical over 10 bases. J gave up 4 bases and V 0 bases, and 5 bases lay outside the gene matches. The CDR3 is made up of 16 amino acids. The V gene's germline CDR1 is WNHNN and CDR2 SYGVQD (reference sequence). This CDR3 is CASSESSGQGGYGYTF. In DNA form, the CDR3 reads TGCGCCAGCAGTGAGTCTTCAGGACAGGGGGGCTATGGCTACACCTTC.

The V gene is TRBV11-2, the J gene TRBJ1-2, with D uncertain. The CDR3 runs to 14 residues. Germline V lookup: CDR1 SGHAT, CDR2 FQNNGV. Deletions cut 3 bases from V and 8 bases from J, with 16 bases between. The CDR3 protein is CASSFESFKLGYTF. CDR3 DNA: TGTGCCAGCAGCTTCGAAAGCTTCAAGTTGGGCTACACCTTC.